These 25 T cell receptor beta chains were all obtained from the same sample, sequenced in a study of blood T cells in healthy people across ages (dated by TCRdb to between 2014 and 2017). Library preparation employed 5' RACE. The sequencing machine was an Illumina HiSeq 2500. A second PCR of roughly 6 to 11 cycles was run with a J-beta primer mix and a sample-barcoded 5' primer. TCRdb cleaned the public reads at Q25 with fastp, built clones with MiXCR and kept in-frame beta chains. A single entry per CDR3 protein holds the most common genes and DNA from its merged rows. Here the sample has about 1.1 million distinct CDR3 sequences; around two fifths occur a single time. The ten most abundant clones make up roughly 14% of the sample. Sequences were obtained from blood. The source of these receptors is a man younger than 35 in good health.

This clonotype was detected only a few times. V gene TRBV4-1 combines with J gene TRBJ2-2; D possibly matches TRBD1 or TRBD2 (5 bases each). The germline CDR1 and CDR2 sequences are MGHRA and YSYEKL. The CDR3 runs to 16 residues. The V end was cut by 5 bases, the J end by 0 bases, with 13 bases between. The CDR3 is CASSDYRRSNTGELFF. The CDR3 nucleotides read TGCGCCAGCAGCGACTACAGGAGATCGAACACCGGGGAGCTGTTTTTT.

The chain combines TRBV4-1 with TRBJ1-3; D not resolved. The germline V and J ends were trimmed by 4 bases and 4 bases, with 20 bases remaining between them. The CDR3 is 17 amino acids. Germline assignment: CDR1 MGHRA and CDR2 YSYEKL. CDR3 protein: CASSPGRGKTGGNTIYF. For the CDR3, the DNA is TGCGCCAGCAGCCCCGGGAGAGGGAAGACGGGGGGAAACACCATATATTTT.

The gene calls are TRBV20-1 and TRBJ1-5, with no clear D. The germline V and J ends were trimmed by 1 base and 6 bases, with 10 bases remaining between them. Germline CDR1 is DFQATT and CDR2 is SNEGSKA (reference sequence). The CDR3 covers 13 residues. CDR3 nucleotides: TGCAGTGCTAGAGTCAAGGGCCGTCAGCCCCAGCATTTT. Translating it yields CSARVKGRQPQHF.

This clonotype has more than one count but fewer than ten. The chain links TRBV20-1 to TRBJ1-5; maybe TRBD1 (5 bases). Germline values: CDR1 DFQATT, CDR2 SNEGSKA (reference sequence). The CDR3 runs 15 residues. V was shortened by 0 bases and J by 2 bases, with 11 bases between the two germline ends. CDR3 coding DNA: TGCAGTGCTAGAGACCCCAGGGAGGGCAATCAGCCCCAGCATTTT. It specifies CSARDPREGNQPQHF.

This clonotype came up a few times. J is TRBJ2-5 and V is TRBV27; D is unclear. Trimming removed 3 bases at V and 5 bases at J, with 10 bases between. CDR1 is MNHEY, CDR2 SMNVEV, per germline (reference sequence). This CDR3 spans 13 amino acids. The CDR3 bases are TGTGCCAGCAGTTTGAGTGATACGGAGACCCAGTACTTC. Protein: CASSLSDTETQYF.

The chain uses TRBV7-9 and TRBJ1-2, with TRBD1 identical over 8 bases. V was clipped by 3 bases and J by 4 bases; unmatched bases: 4. The CDR3 has 14 residues. The germline V gene has CDR1 SEHNR and CDR2 FQNEAQ (reference sequence). CDR3 sequence (DNA): TGTGCCAGCAGCTTGGGGACAGGAGCCTATGGCTACACCTTC. This gives the protein CASSLGTGAYGYTF.

The J gene is TRBJ2-1, the V gene TRBV27; no definite D call. CDR1 is MNHEY and CDR2 is SMNVEV in the germline V gene (reference sequence). The CDR3 has 14 amino acids. V lost 6 bases and J 7 bases, leaving 16 bases between the germline ends. Here the CDR3 reads CASSLAASANEQFF. Written as DNA, the CDR3 is TGTGCCAGCAGCTTAGCCGCCAGCGCTAATGAGCAGTTCTTC.

The V call is TRBV28, the J call TRBJ1-1, with D hard to call. Per the germline V gene, CDR1 is MDHEN and CDR2 is SYDVKM. The CDR3 loop spans 14 amino acids. V dropped 5 bases and J dropped 2 bases, with 12 bases sitting between them. CDR3 nucleotide sequence: TGTGCCAGCAGTGCCCCACGAGGAAACACTGAAGCTTTCTTT. As protein: CASSAPRGNTEAFF.

This sequence joins TRBV20-1 and TRBJ2-7, with no clear D. Trimming stripped 6 bases from V and 4 bases from J, with 13 bases between. Germline CDR1 reads DFQATT; CDR2 reads SNEGSKA (reference sequence). The CDR3 runs 12 residues. The CDR3 spells CSATGVTYEQYF. The CDR3 nucleotides are TGCAGTGCAACTGGCGTGACTTACGAGCAGTACTTC.

The sample holds a few counts of this clonotype. The genes are TRBV4-3 and TRBJ2-1; tentative D call: TRBD2 (5 bases). The length of the CDR3 is 15 residues. Trimming left V 3 bases short and J 8 bases short, with 17 bases between. Germline V gene sequence: CDR1 LGHNA, CDR2 YSLEER. CDR3 residues: CASSQDADFSDEQFF. DNA of the CDR3: TGCGCCAGCAGCCAGGATGCAGACTTTAGCGATGAGCAGTTCTTC.

A remark on this clonotype: A much larger clone differs by one base, so this may be a read error. The rearrangement uses TRBV12-3 or TRBV12-4 and TRBJ1-2; D is uncertain. This CDR3 contains 13 residues. CDR3 bases: TGTGCCGGCAGTCCCGGACTGATCTATGGCTACACCTTC. Its protein product is CAGSPGLIYGYTF.

The V call is TRBV4-3, the J call TRBJ1-4; 9 positions match TRBD1. The CDR3 is 15 residues long. With V trimmed by 0 bases and J by 10 bases, 6 bases remained unmatched. Looked up from germline, CDR1 is LGHNA and CDR2 is YSLEER. As DNA, the CDR3 is TGCGCCAGCAGCCAAGAGCCCGGGACAGGGATAAAACTGTTTTTT. Protein sequence: CASSQEPGTGIKLFF.

The rearrangement joins TRBV13 to TRBJ1-2; TRBD1 agrees at 7 bases. This CDR3 has 13 residues. Trimming removed 1 base from V and 8 bases from J; junction bases left unmatched: 4. Germline loops: CDR1 PRHDT, CDR2 FYEKMQ (reference sequence). The CDR3 DNA reads as TGTGCCAGCAGCTTAGAGGGGGCACAGGGCTACACCTTC. Translation: CASSLEGAQGYTF.

This chain joins TRBV4-1 and TRBJ2-1; 11 bases line up with TRBD2. This CDR3 is built from 19 residues. CDR1 and CDR2 from the germline V gene are MGHRA and YSYEKL. Trimming removed 0 bases from V and 1 base from J; junction bases left unmatched: 8. CDR3 DNA sequence: TGCGCCAGCAGCCAAGATCCGTCTAGCGGGGGGTTATCCTACAATGAGCAGTTCTTC. This sequence encodes CASSQDPSSGGLSYNEQFF.

The rearrangement links TRBV4-3 to TRBJ2-7; 7 bases are shared with TRBD1. The CDR3 contains 16 residues. From germline, CDR1 is LGHNA and CDR2 YSLEER. V gave up 1 base and J gave up 5 bases; unmatched junction bases: 11. CDR3 DNA: TGCGCCAGCAGCCAAGTGTACGGGACAGAAAGAGACGAGCAGTACTTC. Encoded protein: CASSQVYGTERDEQYF.

Only a few counts were recorded for this clonotype. The gene calls are TRBV12-3 or TRBV12-4 and TRBJ1-1, with D possibly TRBD1 on 5 matching bases. The CDR3 has 13 amino acids. The V and J ends lost 5 bases and 9 bases respectively, with 16 bases between them. The DNA of the CDR3 is TGTGCCAGCAGTCTCGGGACGTCCGGTCAAGCTTTCTTT. Translation gives CASSLGTSGQAFF.

This clonotype was seen repeatedly, ten times or more. The V call is TRBV12-3 or TRBV12-4, the J call TRBJ1-2; the match to TRBD1 covers 8 bases. With V trimmed by 5 bases and J by 4 bases, 6 bases remained unmatched. The CDR3 consists of 14 residues. As DNA, the CDR3 is TGTGCCAGCAGTCCCACAGGGGGATTCTATGGCTACACCTTC. This translates into CASSPTGGFYGYTF.

This clonotype has just a few counts. This chain uses TRBV12-3 or TRBV12-4 with TRBJ1-3; tentatively, D is TRBD1 (5 bases). V lost 3 bases and J 4 bases, leaving 10 bases between the germline ends. The CDR3 spans 14 residues. The CDR3 coding sequence is TGTGCCAGCAGTTTTCAGGGCGCGGGAAACACCATATATTTT. Protein sequence: CASSFQGAGNTIYF.

This clonotype came up many times. This chain links TRBV20-1 with TRBJ2-3; the match to TRBD2 covers 10 bases. The CDR3 spans 15 residues. The junction had 7 bases not matched to a gene; V was cut back by 5 bases and J by 2 bases. CDR1 and CDR2 from the germline V gene are DFQATT and SNEGSKA (reference sequence). The CDR3 loop is CSAGIAGGNTDTQYF. The CDR3 DNA reads as TGCAGTGCTGGAATAGCGGGGGGAAACACAGATACGCAGTATTTT.

This chain links TRBV2 with TRBJ1-1, with a possible D match to TRBD1 (5 bases). The CDR3 length is 13 residues. Germline V gene data show CDR1 as SNHLY and CDR2 as FYNNEI. V gave up 5 bases and J gave up 10 bases, with 17 bases separating them. Here the CDR3 reads CASSTSFTGLAFF. In nucleotides, the CDR3 is TGTGCCAGCAGTACCTCTTTTACAGGCCTAGCTTTCTTT.

A remark on this clonotype: At one end the junction does not follow the germline gene, possibly because of a read error. The CDR3, as DNA: TGCGCCGGCAGCCAAGAACGGGACGTCACAGGGGGCGATGCGCAGTATTTT. This encodes CAGSQERDVTGGDAQYF. This chain uses TRBV4-3 with TRBJ2-3, with 9 bases aligning to TRBD1. The CDR3 runs to 17 residues. CDR1 and CDR2 (germline): LGHNA, YSLEER.

The chain carries TRBV27 and TRBJ2-5; 7 nucleotides agree with TRBD2. The CDR3 loop spans 13 amino acids. Germline V gene sequence: CDR1 MNHEY, CDR2 SMNVEV (reference sequence). J gave up 11 bases and V 2 bases, and 8 bases lay outside the gene matches. This CDR3 reads CASSLGGGFEQYF. The DNA of the CDR3 is TGTGCCAGCAGTTTAGGGGGAGGGTTTGAGCAGTACTTC.

The genes are TRBV28 and TRBJ2-7; either TRBD1 or TRBD2 may fit D (5 bases each). This CDR3 region has 15 residues. Trimming stripped 5 bases from V and 7 bases from J, with 21 bases between. Germline V lookup: CDR1 MDHEN, CDR2 SYDVKM. The CDR3, as DNA: TGTGCCAGCAGTCCACACCGGGACGTGTACAATGAGCAGTACTTC. Amino acid sequence: CASSPHRDVYNEQYF.

J is TRBJ2-7 and V is TRBV4-3, with D maybe TRBD1 (5 bases). The CDR3 totals 14 residues. V was cut by 0 bases and J by 4 bases, with 10 bases left in between. Germline V gene lookup returns CDR1 LGHNA and CDR2 YSLEER. The DNA for the CDR3 is TGCGCCAGCAGCCAAGACCTCGGACAATACGAGCAGTACTTC. It translates to CASSQDLGQYEQYF.

The chain joins TRBV12-3 or TRBV12-4 to TRBJ1-5, with D maybe TRBD1 (6 bases). V was cut by 4 bases and J by 5 bases, with 12 bases left in between. The CDR3 is made up of 14 amino acids. The CDR3 sequence is CASSSRGGHQPQHF. CDR3 sequence (DNA): TGTGCCAGCAGTTCCCGAGGGGGGCATCAGCCCCAGCATTTT.